The 8 T cell receptor beta chains listed next were all sequenced from one sample in a study of response to subunit inactivated influenza vaccine. TCRdb re-called the RT-PCR reads through MiXCR, storing one row per CDR3 protein. There are hundreds of thousands of distinct CDR3 sequences in the sample; 12% to 15% occur only once, and around 7.6% lies in the top ten. The source was PBMCs from blood, collected 14 to 15 days before vaccination. The receptor source for this set is a man over 45 who received an inactivated influenza vaccine.

This clonotype came up many times. V usage is TRBV12-3 or TRBV12-4 and J usage is TRBJ1-3; D ambiguous. This CDR3 contains 14 residues. V lost 3 bases and J lost 4, with 10 bases in between. CDR3: CASSFGQRGNTIYF. CDR3 coding DNA: TGTGCCAGCAGTTTCGGGCAGAGAGGAAACACCATATATTTT.

The chain recombines TRBV7-9 with TRBJ1-2; no clear D. Trimming took 5 bases from V and 12 from J, leaving 16 bases between them. There are 12 residues in the CDR3. Germline assignment: CDR1 SEHNR and CDR2 FQNEAQ (reference sequence). The CDR3 spells CASSLLKGADTF. DNA for the CDR3: TGTGCCAGCAGCCTACTGAAGGGCGCGGACACCTTC.

The chain couples TRBV4-1 to TRBJ2-2, with D hard to call. Trimming removed 1 base from V and 6 bases from J, with 9 bases in between. This CDR3 spans 14 amino acids. The germline V gene encodes CDR1 MGHRA and CDR2 YSYEKL. CDR3 sequence reads: CASSQGPFSGELFF. CDR3 nucleotide sequence: TGCGCCAGCAGCCAAGGGCCCTTCTCCGGGGAGCTGTTTTTT.

This chain connects TRBV11-3 to TRBJ2-1; no clear D. Trimming removed 0 bases at V and 9 bases at J, with 9 bases between. The CDR3 spans 13 residues. From germline, CDR1 is SGHNT and CDR2 YENEEA. CDR3 sequence: CASSLDLESEQFF. The CDR3 nucleotides read TGTGCCAGCAGCTTAGATCTTGAGAGTGAGCAGTTCTTC.

In this sample, this clonotype turned up a few times. This chain links TRBV27 with TRBJ1-6; D uncertain. The V gene's germline CDR1 is MNHEY and CDR2 SMNVEV (reference sequence). Trimming pared 6 bases from V and 3 bases from J, leaving 15 bases between. The CDR3 covers 16 residues. The CDR3 DNA reads TGTGCCAGCAGACCCCGGGGAACAGACTATAATTCACCCCTCCACTTT. Amino acids: CASRPRGTDYNSPLHF.

This clonotype was seen a handful of times. The J gene is TRBJ1-6, the V gene TRBV12-3 or TRBV12-4; no clear D. CDR3 length equals 15 residues. The V gene lost 1 base and the J gene lost 7 bases, with 11 bases spanning the gap. Here the CDR3 DNA reads TGTGCCAGCAGTTTAGGGGGAGGGCGGAATTCACCCCTCCACTTT. Protein product: CASSLGGGRNSPLHF.

This clonotype was seen many times. The chain links TRBV7-2 to TRBJ2-7; TRBD2 might be the D (6 bases). The CDR3 runs to 14 residues. Trimming took off 1 base at V and 4 bases at J, with 11 bases between the two ends. Looked up from germline, CDR1 is SGHTA and CDR2 is FQGNSA. Here the CDR3 DNA reads TGTGCCAGCAGCTTAGAGCTGGGGGGTTACGAGCAGTACTTC. Translating it yields CASSLELGGYEQYF.

This clonotype has a handful of counts. The V and J genes are TRBV15 and TRBJ2-3; D is unclear. The CDR3 extends over 15 amino acids. The V end was cut by 5 bases, the J end by 4 bases, with 16 bases between. The germline gives CDR1 LNHNV, CDR2 YYDKDF (reference sequence). The CDR3 reads CATSVRPRPADTQYF. The DNA of the CDR3 is TGTGCCACCAGCGTCAGGCCCCGGCCAGCAGATACGCAGTATTTT. Drawing the rest from reference TRBV15 and TRBJ2-3, the complete variable domain is DAMVIQNPRYQVTQFGKPVTLSCSQTLNHNVMYWYQQKSSQAPKLLFHYYDKDFNNEADTPDNFQSRRPNTSFCFLDIRSPGLGDTAMYLCATSVRPRPADTQYFGPGTRLTVL.